This TCR beta chain originates from a study of blood T cell repertoires in COVID-19. Study summary: Some COVID-19 samples were acute and others convalescent; all came from the United States, Italy and Spain. Sources were T cells, B-cell-depleted T cells, or PBMCs; the material itself was cDNA or gDNA.

Authors' analysis steps: Estimation of nucleated cell counts was performed using reference gene primer amplification. Assay used: immunoSEQ multiplex PCR; TCRdb lists only in-frame clones, some missing. The V and J calls and clone size come from that table; D and trimming were worked out from the DNA. The data show about 350,000 clones, with roughly 90% seen just once and less than 5% held by the top ten. Per the germline V gene, CDR1 is MGHDK and CDR2 is SYGVNS. The CDR3 loop spans 12 amino acids. V dropped 5 bases and J dropped 12 bases, with 11 bases sitting between them. Material: peripheral blood. The V call is TRBV25-1, the J call TRBJ1-6; D call uncertain. The receptor was isolated from a woman aged 60-70 years with COVID-19, enrolled during active disease. CDR3 nucleotides: TGTGCCAGCAGTCCCCAGGAGGGACCCCTCCACTTT. Its protein product is CASSPQEGPLHF. Drawing the rest from reference TRBV25-1 and TRBJ1-6, the complete variable domain is EADIYQTPRYLVIGTGKKITLECSQTMGHDKMYWYQQDPGMELHLIHYSYGVNSTEKGDLSSESTVSRIRTEHFPLTLESARPSHTSQYLCASSPQEGPLHFGNGTRLTVT.